This T cell receptor beta chain was sequenced for a study of control samples from healthy donors and cancer patients (dated by TCRdb to the early 2020s). Library preparation used the immunoSEQ multiplex PCR assay. This immuneACCESS table, as held by TCRdb, lists in-frame sequences with V and J called but not all clones. Of the missing ones, under half trace to an unresolved V gene in checked studies; the others have no known cause. The sample profile shows roughly 59,000 clones; 92% of them were found once. The top ten constitute about 1.5% of the sample. With regard to this clone: Its antigen remains undetermined. No qualities accompany the bases; no much larger clone lies one base away.

In the germline V gene, CDR1 corresponds to SGDLS and CDR2 to YYNGEE. The cysteine opens and the phenylalanine closes a CDR3 of 15 amino acids. Solely the CDR3 DNA is kept, with 45 bases framed from the first base. V and J are truncated by 0 bases and 1 base respectively, leaving an intervening sequence of 10 bases. In this chain, TRBV9 is recombined with TRBJ1-2; perhaps TRBD1 is the D gene, with 5 bases matching. The sequenced material came from PBMCs. This clonotype originated in a man aged 35-49 years with colorectal cancer. The CDR3 protein: CASSVGGANNYGYTF. The DNA sequence is TGTGCCAGCAGCGTAGGCGGGGCGAATAACTATGGCTACACCTTC.